Sequencing of this T cell receptor (beta chain) was carried out in a study of CXCR3-negative and CXCR3-positive naive CD8 T cells. The study, taken as a whole, reports: Memory cells differed in TRBV-TRBJ usage, but naive CXCR3-negative and CXCR3-positive cells had similar usage. Greater hydrophobicity was found in TRB CDR3s of CXCR3-positive naive cells than of CXCR3-negative naive cells.

Germline-derived CDR1 and CDR2 are SGHAT and FQNNGV. The CDR3 extends over 15 amino acids. Through 5' RACE with UMI labels, the TRB cDNA libraries were prepared. TCRdb reprocessed the 5' RACE reads and reports one entry per CDR3 protein, with no DNA. The sample holds over 150,000 distinct CDR3 sequences. Details on this clonotype: The target antigen is unknown.

This rearrangement joins TRBV11-2 to TRBJ2-7; TCRdb calls TRBD2, which cannot be checked without DNA. Sequences were obtained from naive CXCR3+ CD8+ T cells from blood. The subset: CD45RO-CCR7+CD27+CD95- naive CD8+ T cells expressing CXCR3 (TNR3+). This TCR derives from a human donor in good health. Some clones in this sample may be carry-over from other donors' samples. The CDR3 here is CASSPWDYLTYEQYF.